The 27 T cell receptor beta chains in this list originate from one sample, sequenced in a study of blood T cell repertoires in COVID-19 (dated by TCRdb to about 2020). The method was the immunoSEQ multiplex PCR assay. TCRdb holds this immuneACCESS table with in-frame rearrangements only. Some clones are missing; in checked studies, unresolved V genes explain under half, and the rest has no known cause. This sample comprises under 200,000 clones, roughly 86% of them detected only once. The ten top clones hold roughly 7% of the sample. Sequenced input: peripheral blood. The origin of the receptors is a man aged 45-65 years with active or convalescent COVID-19.

The rearrangement joins TRBV19 to TRBJ2-6; 11 nucleotides agree with TRBD1. Trimming removed 5 bases from V and 4 bases from J; junction bases left unmatched: 7. The CDR3 spans 17 residues. CDR1 is LNHDA and CDR2 is SQIVND in the germline V gene (reference sequence). The CDR3 DNA reads TGTGCCAGTAGTGCAGGGACAGGGGGAACGGGGGCCAACGTCCTGACTTTC. This encodes CASSAGTGGTGANVLTF.

This sequence joins TRBV5-8 and TRBJ1-5; D unresolved. Trimming took off 1 base at V and 6 bases at J, with 5 bases between the two ends. Germline V CDR1 and CDR2: SGHTS, YDEGEE. This CDR3 is 12 amino acids long. CDR3 DNA sequence: TGTGCCAGCAGCTTGTACACTCAGCCCCAGCATTTT. Amino acids: CASSLYTQPQHF. Full variable domain (outside the CDR3, taken from reference TRBV5-8 and TRBJ1-5): EAGVTQSPTHLIKTRGQQATLRCSPISGHTSVYWYQQALGLGLQFLLWYDEGEERNRGNFPPRFSGRQFPNYSSELNVNALELEDSALYLCASSLYTQPQHFGDGTRLSIL.

The rearrangement uses TRBV2 and TRBJ1-3; D remains unclear. This CDR3 contains 13 residues. Germline V gene lookup returns CDR1 SNHLY and CDR2 FYNNEI. V lost 2 bases to trimming and J lost 3 bases, with 5 bases between them. The CDR3 region is CASSEQIGNTIYF. The CDR3 nucleotides are TGTGCCAGCAGTGAACAGATTGGAAACACCATATATTTT.

The V gene is TRBV7-3, the J gene TRBJ2-5; 10 nucleotides line up with TRBD1. The CDR3 is made up of 15 amino acids. From germline, CDR1 is SGHTA and CDR2 FQGTGA. Losses at the gene ends were 5 bases for V and 1 base for J; bases not matched to a gene: 4. The CDR3 protein is CASSPTGGLQETQYF. The CDR3, as DNA: TGTGCCAGCAGCCCGACAGGGGGCCTCCAAGAGACCCAGTACTTC.

The CDR3: CASSQIDRGSEAFF. The CDR3 DNA sequence: TGTGCCAGCAGCCAGATAGACAGGGGGTCTGAAGCTTTCTTT. The gene calls are TRBV4-2 and TRBJ1-1; 9 bases are shared with TRBD1. Losses at the gene ends were 3 bases for V and 6 bases for J; bases not matched to a gene: 5. CDR3 length: 14 amino acids. Germline V gene data show CDR1 as LGHNA and CDR2 as YNFKEQ.

V usage is TRBV7-6 and J usage is TRBJ2-7, with a possible D match to TRBD1 (5 bases). The V end lost 0 bases, the J end lost 4 bases, and 13 bases lay between the germline ends. CDR3 length: 15 amino acids. CDR1 and CDR2 from the germline V gene are SGHVS and FNYEAQ. The CDR3 nucleotides are TGTGCCAGCAGCTTAGCGGGGCAGGGTGTTTACGAGCAGTACTTC. It yields the protein CASSLAGQGVYEQYF.

This sequence joins TRBV28 and TRBJ1-1; TRBD1 might be the D (6 bases). Germline V gene sequence: CDR1 MDHEN, CDR2 SYDVKM. This CDR3 contains 15 residues. V was clipped by 5 bases and J by 4 bases, with 17 bases between them. The CDR3 spells CASSAPQGRGTEAFF. As DNA, the CDR3 is TGTGCCAGCAGTGCCCCACAGGGACGGGGCACTGAAGCTTTCTTT.

The J gene is TRBJ2-1, the V gene TRBV9; 10 bases line up with TRBD1. The CDR3 contains 15 residues. Germline assignment: CDR1 SGDLS and CDR2 YYNGEE. V lost 4 bases to trimming and J lost 6 bases; unmatched junction nucleotides: 7. CDR3 region: CASSPRTGGVNEQFF. In DNA, the CDR3 is TGTGCCAGCAGCCCTCGGACAGGGGGGGTCAATGAGCAGTTCTTC.

This rearrangement joins TRBV5-6 to TRBJ1-6; possible D gene TRBD1, 5 bases. The germline CDR1 and CDR2 sequences are SGHDT and YYEEEE. The V end lost 5 bases, the J end lost 6 bases, and 15 bases lay between the germline ends. The CDR3 has 15 amino acids. The CDR3 reads CASSPTLGGNSPLHF. CDR3 DNA sequence: TGTGCCAGCAGTCCAACCCTGGGGGGTAATTCACCCCTCCACTTT.

The genes are TRBV4-2 and TRBJ2-7; D gene uncertain. Germline values: CDR1 LGHNA, CDR2 YNFKEQ. Trimming stripped 0 bases from V and 6 bases from J, with 6 bases between. The CDR3 loop spans 12 amino acids. The chain's CDR3 is CASSQDTGEQYF. CDR3 DNA sequence: TGTGCCAGCAGCCAAGATACGGGCGAGCAGTACTTC.

The chain is built from TRBV5-1 and TRBJ2-1; D is unresolved. V dropped 4 bases and J dropped 9 bases, with 14 bases sitting between them. Germline assignment: CDR1 SGHRS and CDR2 YFSETQ. The CDR3 spans 13 residues. CDR3 coding DNA: TGCGCCAGCAGCCCGGGTGTAAAAAGTGAGCAGTTCTTC. Protein sequence: CASSPGVKSEQFF. Full variable domain (rest looked up from reference TRBV5-1 and TRBJ2-1): KAGVTQTPRYLIKTRGQQVTLSCSPISGHRSVSWYQQTPGQGLQFLFEYFSETQRNKGNFPGRFSGRQFSNSRSEMNVSTLELGDSALYLCASSPGVKSEQFFGPGTRLTVL.

The V gene is TRBV12-3 or TRBV12-4, the J gene TRBJ1-1; D gene uncertain. This CDR3 is built from 12 residues. Trimming removed 6 bases from V and 0 bases from J, with 5 bases in between. The CDR3 loop reads CASRQLNTEAFF. The CDR3 DNA reads TGTGCCAGCAGACAGCTGAACACTGAAGCTTTCTTT.

The V call is TRBV29-1, the J call TRBJ2-7; 10 nucleotides align to TRBD2. This CDR3 is 14 amino acids long. Unmatched junction bases numbered 6, after V lost 7 bases and J lost 0 bases. In germline, CDR1 is SQVTM, CDR2 ANQGSEA. CDR3 coding DNA: TGCAGCGGATTAGCGGGAGGTACCTCCTACGAGCAGTACTTC. This sequence encodes CSGLAGGTSYEQYF.

This chain uses TRBV6-5 with TRBJ1-2; 11 nucleotides agree with TRBD1. The CDR3 sequence is 15 residues long. Germline V lookup: CDR1 MNHEY, CDR2 SVGAGI. V gave up 2 bases and J gave up 7 bases; unmatched junction bases: 6. CDR3 sequence reads: CASSYGGGTGGGYTF. The DNA for the CDR3 is TGTGCCAGCAGTTACGGGGGCGGGACAGGGGGTGGCTACACCTTC.

V gene TRBV6-5 combines with J gene TRBJ2-7, with D hard to call. Between the trimmed V and J ends, which lost 9 bases and 2 bases, there was a span of 17 bases. In germline, CDR1 is MNHEY, CDR2 SVGAGI. The CDR3 spans 14 residues. This CDR3 reads CASHYSINTYEQYF. In DNA, the CDR3 is TGTGCCAGTCATTACTCTATCAATACCTACGAGCAGTACTTC.

J is TRBJ2-1 and V is TRBV7-9, with 9 bases aligning to TRBD2. The CDR3 extends over 22 amino acids. The J segment lost 0 bases and the V segment lost 4 bases, leaving 22 bases of the junction unmatched. Germline V gene lookup returns CDR1 SEHNR and CDR2 FQNEAQ (reference sequence). Here the CDR3 DNA reads TGTGCCAGCAGCTGGGCAGGGGGTTTGCTAGCGGGGAAGACTTACTCCTACAATGAGCAGTTCTTC. Translating it yields CASSWAGGLLAGKTYSYNEQFF.

The chain carries TRBV7-2 and TRBJ2-3; D is ambiguous. From germline, CDR1 is SGHTA and CDR2 FQGNSA. The V end was cut by 4 bases, the J end by 4 bases, with 24 bases between. The CDR3 is made up of 18 amino acids. The CDR3 loop reads CASSSFAAATLGADTQYF. In DNA, the CDR3 is TGTGCCAGCAGCTCCTTTGCGGCCGCTACCCTAGGAGCAGATACGCAGTATTTT.

The rearrangement joins TRBV10-3 to TRBJ2-7; the match to TRBD2 covers 15 bases. The CDR3 runs to 16 residues. V lost 6 bases, J lost 5 bases, and 8 bases stayed unmatched. Per germline, CDR1 ENHRY and CDR2 SYGVKD. Here the CDR3 DNA reads TGTGCCATCAGCGCCGGGACTAGCGGGAGGACCGACGAGCAGTACTTC. Amino acid sequence: CAISAGTSGRTDEQYF.

J is TRBJ2-7 and V is TRBV5-5; D is perhaps TRBD2 (6 bases). Trimming stripped 3 bases from V and 5 bases from J, with 15 bases between. CDR3 length equals 14 residues. CDR1 SGHKS and CDR2 YYEKEE come from the germline V gene (reference sequence). The CDR3 here is CASSSRTMYDEQYF. CDR3 sequence (DNA): TGTGCCAGCAGCTCAAGGACTATGTACGACGAGCAGTACTTC.

The chain recombines TRBV7-9 with TRBJ2-7; 7 nucleotides align to TRBD1. Germline-derived CDR1 and CDR2 are SEHNR and FQNEAQ (reference sequence). CDR3 length: 15 residues. The J segment lost 1 base and the V segment lost 2 bases, leaving 5 bases of the junction unmatched. This CDR3 reads CASSLPGQTSYEQYF. The CDR3 DNA sequence: TGTGCCAGCAGCTTACCGGGACAGACTTCCTACGAGCAGTACTTC.

The chain couples TRBV18 to TRBJ2-3, with D possibly matching TRBD2 (5 bases). V was trimmed by 9 bases and J by 4 bases, leaving 17 bases between them. Per germline, CDR1 KGHSH and CDR2 LQKENI. The CDR3 runs 14 residues. The CDR3 loop reads CASRPLRDSDTQYF. The CDR3, as DNA: TGTGCCAGTCGGCCCCTGAGGGATTCAGATACGCAGTATTTT.

The chain couples TRBV6-5 to TRBJ2-7; 10 bases match TRBD2. The length of the CDR3 is 14 residues. The junction had 4 bases not matched to a gene; V was cut back by 6 bases and J by 2 bases. Germline V lookup: CDR1 MNHEY, CDR2 SVGAGI. The DNA of the CDR3 is TGTGCCAGCAGCCTTAGCGGGGGGCCCTACGAGCAGTACTTC. Its translation is CASSLSGGPYEQYF.

CDR3 sequence reads: CASTGGGLNTEAFF. The CDR3 DNA reads as TGTGCCAGCACCGGCGGCGGGTTGAACACTGAAGCTTTCTTT. The chain is built from TRBV5-4 and TRBJ1-1; D call uncertain. The V gene lost 6 bases and the J gene lost 0 bases, with 12 bases spanning the gap. CDR1 is SGHNT, CDR2 YYREEE, per germline (reference sequence). The CDR3 contains 14 residues.

V usage is TRBV5-4 and J usage is TRBJ1-6; TRBD1 matches 7 bases. With 1 base clipped from V and 4 bases from J, the junction kept 8 bases outside the gene matches. Germline V CDR1 and CDR2: SGHNT, YYREEE (reference sequence). The length of the CDR3 is 17 residues. The CDR3 DNA follows: TGTGCCAGCAGCTTGTTAGGGGGCGCTTTGTATAATTCACCCCTCCACTTT. It translates to CASSLLGGALYNSPLHF.

This clone appeared a few times. V and J are TRBV27 and TRBJ1-4; D perhaps matches TRBD1 (5 bases). The length of the CDR3 is 17 residues. V was cut by 5 bases and J by 4 bases, with 20 bases left in between. CDR1 and CDR2 from the germline V gene are MNHEY and SMNVEV (reference sequence). In DNA form, the CDR3 reads TGTGCCAGCAGTCCGACATGGGGGGGGTCAGGTAATGAAAAACTGTTTTTT. This codes for CASSPTWGGSGNEKLFF.

This chain joins TRBV9 and TRBJ1-2; 10 nucleotides line up with TRBD1. Germline values: CDR1 SGDLS, CDR2 YYNGEE. The CDR3 spans 15 residues. Trimming removed 3 bases from V and 3 bases from J; junction bases left unmatched: 5. The DNA of the CDR3 is TGTGCCAGCAGCGCCCGACAGGGGGCGGACTATGGCTACACCTTC. It codes for CASSARQGADYGYTF.

The chain couples TRBV2 to TRBJ1-1, with unresolved D. V lost 2 bases to trimming and J lost 1 base, with 14 bases between them. Per the germline V gene, CDR1 is SNHLY and CDR2 is FYNNEI. The CDR3 is made up of 16 amino acids. The CDR3, as DNA: TGTGCCAGCAGTGAAACCCCGGTTTCCGGGAACACTGAAGCTTTCTTT. It codes for CASSETPVSGNTEAFF.